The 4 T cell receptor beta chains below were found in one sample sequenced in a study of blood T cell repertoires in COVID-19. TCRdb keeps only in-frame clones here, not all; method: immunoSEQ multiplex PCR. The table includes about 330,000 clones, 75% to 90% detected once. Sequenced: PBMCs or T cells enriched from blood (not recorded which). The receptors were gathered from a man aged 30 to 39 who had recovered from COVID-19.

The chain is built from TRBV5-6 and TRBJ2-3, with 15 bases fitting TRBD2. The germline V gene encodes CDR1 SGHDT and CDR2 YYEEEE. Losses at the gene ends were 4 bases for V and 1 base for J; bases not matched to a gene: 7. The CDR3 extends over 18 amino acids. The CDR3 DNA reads TGTGCCAGCAGCCCGGGACTAGCGGGGGGTATGGGCACAGATACGCAGTATTTT. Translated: CASSPGLAGGMGTDTQYF.

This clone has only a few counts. The CDR3 bases are TGTGCCAGCAGCAATTTAGGGGGCACAGATACGCAGTATTTT. Translating gives CASSNLGGTDTQYF. This chain links TRBV3-1 (or the pseudogene TRBV3-2) with TRBJ2-3, with D perhaps matching TRBD1 (5 bases). V shed 5 bases and J shed 1 base, with 10 bases lying between them. Per germline, CDR1 LGHDT and CDR2 YNNKEL (reference sequence). This CDR3 comprises 14 residues.

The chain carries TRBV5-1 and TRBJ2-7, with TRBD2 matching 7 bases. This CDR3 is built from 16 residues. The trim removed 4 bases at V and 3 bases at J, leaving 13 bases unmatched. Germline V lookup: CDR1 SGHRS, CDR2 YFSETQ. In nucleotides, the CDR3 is TGCGCCAGCAGCCCGACAAAGGGAGCGGGGATCTACGAGCAGTACTTC. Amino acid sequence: CASSPTKGAGIYEQYF.

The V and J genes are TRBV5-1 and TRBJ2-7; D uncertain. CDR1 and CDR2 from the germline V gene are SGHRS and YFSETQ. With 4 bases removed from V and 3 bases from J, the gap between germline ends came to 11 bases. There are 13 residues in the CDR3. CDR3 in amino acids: CASSPQEFYEQYF. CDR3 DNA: TGCGCCAGCAGCCCCCAGGAATTCTACGAGCAGTACTTC.